The 27 T cell receptor beta chains listed next were all sequenced from one sample in a study of cytomegalovirus exposure and HLA in healthy donors. 13 Jbeta primers and 60 Vbeta primers were used for the PCR. Clones were read by immunoSEQ multiplex PCR, and TCRdb kept only the in-frame ones, dropping some. Among about 80,000 clones listed, roughly 80% were seen once. Sequenced material: PBMCs. The receptors come from a middle-aged woman in good health and CMV-seronegative.

This clone occurred once. J is TRBJ1-2 and V is TRBV5-6; D is unclear. The V gene lost 0 bases and the J gene lost 5 bases, with 8 bases spanning the gap. The germline V gene encodes CDR1 SGHDT and CDR2 YYEEEE. The CDR3 totals 13 residues. CDR3 sequence reads: CASSLGSGYGYTF. DNA of the CDR3: TGTGCCAGCAGCTTGGGGTCCGGGTATGGCTACACCTTC.

The sample holds one count of this clone. CDR3 protein: CASSVEAGVNEQYF. The CDR3 bases are TGTGCCAGCAGCGTAGAAGCGGGAGTGAACGAGCAGTACTTC. V and J are TRBV9 and TRBJ2-7, with 8 positions matching TRBD2. The junction had 4 bases not matched to a gene; V was cut back by 0 bases and J by 5 bases. Germline V gene data show CDR1 as SGDLS and CDR2 as YYNGEE. This CDR3 has 14 amino acids.

V is TRBV7-9 and J is TRBJ2-7; D gene unclear. Germline CDR1 is SEHNR and CDR2 is FQNEAQ (reference sequence). The CDR3 length is 16 residues. V lost 1 base to trimming and J lost 0 bases, with 13 bases between them. The CDR3 DNA reads TGTGCCAGCAGCTTAGATGGGCGTCAGATCTCCTACGAGCAGTACTTC. Protein: CASSLDGRQISYEQYF.

The rearrangement uses TRBV6-6 and TRBJ2-1, with D perhaps TRBD2 (6 bases). The CDR3 runs to 16 residues. Per the germline V gene, CDR1 is MNHNY and CDR2 is SVGAGI (reference sequence). The V and J ends lost 0 bases and 6 bases respectively, with 15 bases between them. CDR3 residues: CASSYSISPEGNEQFF. The CDR3, as DNA: TGTGCCAGCAGTTACTCGATCTCGCCGGAGGGCAATGAGCAGTTCTTC.

The CDR3 protein is CASSWNRDRASFKDYTF. The CDR3 DNA is TGCGCCAGCAGCTGGAACCGGGACAGGGCCTCGTTTAAAGACTACACCTTC. The chain has TRBV5-1 and TRBJ1-2; 9 bases are a match to TRBD1. V shed 3 bases and J 10 bases; nucleotides not matched to a gene: 19. Germline assignment: CDR1 SGHRS and CDR2 YFSETQ. The CDR3 has 17 amino acids.

J is TRBJ2-1 and V is TRBV10-1; unclear D gene. Per germline, CDR1 WNHNN and CDR2 SYGVQD (reference sequence). The CDR3 totals 11 residues. The V end lost 6 bases, the J end lost 7 bases, and 7 bases lay between the germline ends. The CDR3 DNA is TGCGCCAGCAGCCGCGGAAATGAGCAGTTCTTC. Its protein product is CASSRGNEQFF.

This clone was picked up one time. CDR3 protein: CASSPMTGGIYEQYF. CDR3 DNA sequence: TGCGCCAGCAGCCCGATGACAGGGGGGATATACGAGCAGTACTTC. The rearrangement uses TRBV5-1 and TRBJ2-7, with 9 bases lining up with TRBD1. The CDR3 is 15 amino acids. V lost 4 bases to trimming and J lost 4 bases; unmatched junction nucleotides: 9. Germline V lookup: CDR1 SGHRS, CDR2 YFSETQ.

The V call is TRBV30, the J call TRBJ1-4; 11 positions match TRBD1. The CDR3 runs 14 residues. The trim removed 3 bases at V and 6 bases at J, leaving 3 bases unmatched. Germline V lookup: CDR1 GTSNPN, CDR2 SVGIG (reference sequence). In nucleotides, the CDR3 is TGTGCCTGGAGGGGACAGGGGGGACATGAAAAACTGTTTTTT. This encodes CAWRGQGGHEKLFF.

The rearrangement links TRBV18 to TRBJ2-2, with D possibly TRBD1 on 5 matching bases. From germline, CDR1 is KGHSH and CDR2 LQKENI. The CDR3 totals 16 residues. V was shortened by 5 bases and J by 4 bases, with 17 bases between the two germline ends. CDR3 bases: TGTGCCAGCTCATTTCAGTGGGCGACAGTCACCGGGGAGCTGTTTTTT. Its protein product is CASSFQWATVTGELFF.

The CDR3: CASSIARGASYNEQFF. The CDR3 DNA sequence: TGTGCCAGTAGTATAGCCCGGGGGGCGTCCTACAATGAGCAGTTCTTC. V is TRBV19 and J is TRBJ2-1; TRBD2 might be the D (7 bases). Germline lookup yields CDR1 LNHDA and CDR2 SQIVND (reference sequence). This CDR3 spans 16 amino acids. V lost 1 base, J lost 1 base, and 11 bases lay in between.

This clone was picked up one time. The rearrangement joins TRBV18 to TRBJ2-1; TRBD2 is a possible D gene (6 bases). V lost 4 bases and J lost 0, with 13 bases in between. The CDR3 runs to 16 residues. Germline V gene data show CDR1 as KGHSH and CDR2 as LQKENI. The CDR3: CASSRLVADSYNEQFF. DNA for the CDR3: TGTGCCAGCTCACGCCTGGTAGCGGACTCCTACAATGAGCAGTTCTTC.

V is TRBV11-3 and J is TRBJ2-1, with 7 bases matching TRBD1. The CDR3 length is 14 residues. With 3 bases clipped from V and 2 bases from J, the junction kept 1 base outside the gene matches. Germline V gives CDR1 SGHNT, CDR2 YENEEA. DNA for the CDR3: TGTGCCAGCAGCTTTCAGGGGGCCTACAATGAGCAGTTCTTC. The encoded protein is CASSFQGAYNEQFF.

V gene TRBV30 combines with J gene TRBJ2-1; 10 bases are shared with TRBD2. J lost 3 bases, V lost 3 bases, and 2 bases had no gene match. This CDR3 region has 14 residues. Germline V gene data show CDR1 as GTSNPN and CDR2 as SVGIG (reference sequence). The CDR3 loop is CAWSGLAVYNEQFF. The CDR3 coding sequence is TGTGCCTGGAGCGGACTAGCGGTCTACAATGAGCAGTTCTTC.

This chain links TRBV30 with TRBJ2-2; D ambiguous. Looked up from germline, CDR1 is GTSNPN and CDR2 is SVGIG (reference sequence). This CDR3 is 14 amino acids long. Trimming pared 0 bases from V and 1 base from J, leaving 6 bases between. CDR3 bases: TGTGCCTGGAGTGTTACGGGGAACACCGGGGAGCTGTTTTTT. It yields the protein CAWSVTGNTGELFF.

The chain employs TRBV4-1 and TRBJ1-2; TRBD1 is a possible D gene (5 bases). This CDR3 contains 14 residues. V lost 0 bases and J 7 bases, leaving 12 bases between the germline ends. CDR1 and CDR2 from the germline V gene are MGHRA and YSYEKL. CDR3 DNA sequence: TGCGCCAGCAGCCAAGAAAAGGGGAATATTGGCTACACCTTC. Residues: CASSQEKGNIGYTF.

The CDR3 loop is CASTDPSTGTDTQYF. The CDR3 DNA reads TGTGCCAGCACCGACCCGTCGACTGGCACAGATACGCAGTATTTT. The chain carries TRBV28 and TRBJ2-3; no definite D call. The CDR3 loop spans 15 amino acids. Trimming removed 7 bases from V and 1 base from J, with 15 bases in between. In germline, CDR1 is MDHEN, CDR2 SYDVKM.

The J gene is TRBJ2-3, the V gene TRBV19; 10 bases match TRBD2. V lost 6 bases, J lost 0 bases, and 12 bases stayed unmatched. CDR1 is LNHDA, CDR2 SQIVND, per germline (reference sequence). The CDR3 spans 18 residues. The CDR3 sequence: CASSPGTSASLSTDTQYF. CDR3 sequence (DNA): TGTGCCAGTAGCCCCGGGACTAGCGCTTCCCTTAGCACAGATACGCAGTATTTT. The whole variable domain, remainder taken from reference TRBV19 and TRBJ2-3, is DGGITQSPKYLFRKEGQNVTLSCEQNLNHDAMYWYRQDPGQGLRLIYYSQIVNDFQKGDIAEGYSVSREKKESFPLTVTSAQKNPTAFYLCASSPGTSASLSTDTQYFGPGTRLTVL.

The rearrangement joins TRBV27 to TRBJ1-1; possible D gene TRBD1, 6 bases. Germline CDR1 reads MNHEY; CDR2 reads SMNVEV (reference sequence). This CDR3 comprises 15 residues. Trimming stripped 5 bases from V and 0 bases from J, with 13 bases between. DNA of the CDR3: TGTGCCAGCAGTACCCTGACAGGACTGAACACTGAAGCTTTCTTT. Translated, it gives CASSTLTGLNTEAFF.

V gene TRBV19 combines with J gene TRBJ2-7, with TRBD2 identical over 7 bases. After removal of 1 base from V and 1 base from J, the junction contained 1 base not matched to a gene. CDR1 and CDR2 from the germline V gene are LNHDA and SQIVND (reference sequence). The CDR3 sequence is 14 residues long. CDR3 DNA sequence: TGTGCCAGTAGTATAGGGGGACTATCCTACGAGCAGTACTTC. Amino acids: CASSIGGLSYEQYF.

The chain joins TRBV25-1 to TRBJ1-2; D is unclear. The CDR3 sequence is 13 residues long. Trimming removed 3 bases at V and 3 bases at J, with 8 bases between. From germline, CDR1 is MGHDK and CDR2 SYGVNS. CDR3 in amino acids: CASSETDYYGYTF. CDR3 DNA sequence: TGTGCCAGCAGTGAGACTGATTACTATGGCTACACCTTC.

The chain uses TRBV28 and TRBJ1-1, with D maybe TRBD1 (6 bases). Germline CDR1 MDHEN, CDR2 SYDVKM. The germline V and J ends were trimmed by 7 bases and 1 base, with 13 bases remaining between them. This CDR3 region has 14 residues. The CDR3 sequence: CASTLIQGNTEAFF. CDR3 sequence (DNA): TGTGCCAGCACCCTGATACAGGGGAACACTGAAGCTTTCTTT.

V gene TRBV18 combines with J gene TRBJ2-3, with 9 bases aligning to TRBD2. The CDR3 covers 15 residues. J was trimmed by 4 bases and V by 0 bases; bases with no gene match: 2. Germline V gives CDR1 KGHSH, CDR2 LQKENI. The CDR3 spells CASSPPGLAADTQYF. CDR3 DNA sequence: TGTGCCAGCTCACCACCGGGACTAGCAGCAGATACGCAGTATTTT.

Regarding this clone: Other nucleotide sequences in the sample specify the same CDR3. The rearrangement links TRBV7-2 to TRBJ2-7; 8 bases align to TRBD1. The CDR3 has 15 residues. In germline, CDR1 is SGHTA, CDR2 FQGNSA. J gave up 2 bases and V 1 base, and 4 bases lay outside the gene matches. CDR3 coding DNA: TGTGCCAGCAGCTTAGGACAGGGGAGTACCTACGAGCAGTACTTC. Its protein product is CASSLGQGSTYEQYF.

V is TRBV7-9 and J is TRBJ2-5; D perhaps matches TRBD1 (5 bases). CDR3 length: 15 residues. Germline loops: CDR1 SEHNR, CDR2 FQNEAQ (reference sequence). With 5 bases removed from V and 5 bases from J, the gap between germline ends came to 18 bases. CDR3 in DNA: TGTGCCAGCAGCCTCGACAAGGGGTGGGTGGAGACCCAGTACTTC. As protein: CASSLDKGWVETQYF.

The chain carries TRBV2 and TRBJ2-1; D is possibly TRBD2 (6 bases). V was pared by 10 bases and J by 4 bases, with 17 bases between. This CDR3 spans 14 amino acids. Germline assignment: CDR1 SNHLY and CDR2 FYNNEI. This CDR3 is CATTGGPYYNEQFF. In nucleotides, the CDR3 is TGTGCCACCACCGGGGGACCCTATTACAATGAGCAGTTCTTC.

The gene calls are TRBV5-4 and TRBJ2-1; the match to TRBD2 covers 7 bases. Looked up from germline, CDR1 is SGHNT and CDR2 is YYREEE (reference sequence). This CDR3 has 17 residues. The V gene end was trimmed by 6 bases and the J gene end by 0 bases; junction bases not matched to a gene: 12. The CDR3 loop reads CASTKRGGPSSYNEQFF. CDR3 DNA sequence: TGTGCCAGCACCAAGCGGGGCGGGCCAAGCTCCTACAATGAGCAGTTCTTC.

DNA of the CDR3: TGTGCCAGCAGCTTAGCGGCTGGGCTAGCGGGAGGAGATTACGAGCAGTACTTC. Translated: CASSLAAGLAGGDYEQYF. The chain uses TRBV7-2 and TRBJ2-7; TRBD2 aligns across 11 bases. The length of the CDR3 is 18 residues. The V gene end was trimmed by 0 bases and the J gene end by 4 bases; junction bases not matched to a gene: 11. Germline V gene data show CDR1 as SGHTA and CDR2 as FQGNSA.